The 31 T cell receptor beta chains below come from one sample, sequenced in a study of cytomegalovirus exposure and HLA in healthy donors. Both 60 Vbeta primers and 13 Jbeta primers went into the PCR. Data came from immunoSEQ multiplex PCR; TCRdb stores just in-frame clones and leaves some out. The data hold about 76,000 clones, with around two thirds observed a single time. What was sequenced was PBMCs. The receptors were gathered from a man in his sixties in good health and CMV-seropositive.

V and J are TRBV15 and TRBJ2-3, with 11 bases that match TRBD1. Germline-derived CDR1 and CDR2 are LNHNV and YYDKDF (reference sequence). The CDR3 runs 14 residues. V lost 7 bases to trimming and J lost 3 bases; unmatched junction nucleotides: 3. CDR3 coding DNA: TGTGCCACCAAGCGGGACAGGGGGACAGATACGCAGTATTTT. The encoded protein is CATKRDRGTDTQYF.

This clone occurred a few times. This sequence joins TRBV4-1 and TRBJ2-7; 8 bases line up with TRBD2. CDR3 size: 15 residues. Per germline, CDR1 MGHRA and CDR2 YSYEKL. V shed 1 base and J 2 bases; nucleotides not matched to a gene: 4. CDR3 sequence (DNA): TGCGCCAGCAGCCAAGTACTAGCGGCTACCTACGAGCAGTACTTC. Translation: CASSQVLAATYEQYF.

In its sample, this clone was seen a few times. This sequence joins TRBV6-5 and TRBJ2-3; 7 bases are shared with TRBD2. Trimming took 2 bases from V and 4 from J; bases not matched to a gene: 6. The CDR3 runs 15 residues. CDR1 is MNHEY and CDR2 is SVGAGI in the germline V gene. In DNA form, the CDR3 reads TGTGCCAGCAGTTACAGCGGGACCCCCCCAGATACGCAGTATTTT. Its translation: CASSYSGTPPDTQYF.

J is TRBJ2-7 and V is TRBV6-5; D not resolved. Trimming cost V 0 bases and J 3 bases, with 12 bases left between them. Germline CDR1 MNHEY, CDR2 SVGAGI. CDR3 length: 15 amino acids. The CDR3 reads CASSYSPSPGYEQYF. The CDR3 DNA is TGTGCCAGCAGTTACTCCCCTTCCCCGGGCTACGAGCAGTACTTC.

The V and J genes are TRBV7-8 and TRBJ1-2; D is perhaps TRBD1 (6 bases). The germline V gene encodes CDR1 SGHVS and CDR2 FQNEAQ. V dropped 0 bases and J dropped 8 bases, with 16 bases sitting between them. The CDR3 spans 15 residues. The CDR3 region has the DNA TGTGCCAGCAGCTTAGCAATCTCAGGGGTCCGAGGCTACACCTTC. Residues: CASSLAISGVRGYTF. Filled out from reference TRBV7-8 and TRBJ1-2, the complete variable domain reads GAGVSQSPRYKVAKRGQDVALRCDPISGHVSLFWYQQALGQGPEFLTYFQNEAQLDKSGLPSDRFFAERPEGSVSTLKIQRTQQEDSAVYLCASSLAISGVRGYTFGSGTRLTVV.

Only a few counts were recorded for this clone. The chain links TRBV9 to TRBJ2-2; TRBD2 agrees at 9 bases. Germline CDR1 reads SGDLS; CDR2 reads YYNGEE. This CDR3 is 14 amino acids long. The J segment lost 6 bases and the V segment lost 6 bases, leaving 6 bases of the junction unmatched. The CDR3 sequence is CASNVAGGAGELFF. The CDR3 coding sequence is TGTGCCAGCAATGTGGCGGGGGGGGCCGGGGAGCTGTTTTTT.

This clone showed up just a few times. The rearrangement joins TRBV5-8 to TRBJ1-6; 7 bases align to TRBD1. V shed 4 bases and J 0 bases; nucleotides not matched to a gene: 13. The CDR3 has 19 residues. Germline loops: CDR1 SGHTS, CDR2 YDEGEE. The chain's CDR3 is CASSRPGQIASSYNSPLHF. The CDR3 DNA reads as TGTGCCAGCAGCCGGCCGGGACAGATAGCCAGCTCCTATAATTCACCCCTCCACTTT.

The chain recombines TRBV5-1 with TRBJ2-7; maybe TRBD2 (6 bases). The length of the CDR3 is 14 residues. The germline gives CDR1 SGHRS, CDR2 YFSETQ. The germline V and J ends were trimmed by 7 bases and 0 bases, with 14 bases remaining between them. CDR3 in amino acids: CASSGGKGSYEQYF. CDR3 nucleotides: TGCGCCAGCTCTGGAGGGAAGGGCTCCTACGAGCAGTACTTC.

The chain carries TRBV5-1 and TRBJ1-1; D is possibly TRBD1 (5 bases). Per germline, CDR1 SGHRS and CDR2 YFSETQ. V shed 2 bases and J shed 5 bases, with 16 bases lying between them. There are 15 residues in the CDR3. CDR3 in DNA: TGCGCCAGCAGCTTAACGAACAGTCGGGGGACTGAAGCTTTCTTT. It codes for CASSLTNSRGTEAFF.

About this clone itself: Other DNA sequences from this sample encode an identical CDR3 as well. The chain carries TRBV6-6 and TRBJ2-7, with a tentative D call TRBD1 (5 bases). Germline V gene lookup returns CDR1 MNHNY and CDR2 SVGAGI (reference sequence). V dropped 2 bases and J dropped 5 bases, with 13 bases sitting between them. The CDR3 length is 14 residues. This CDR3 reads CASSYEQAADEQYF. DNA of the CDR3: TGTGCCAGCAGTTACGAACAGGCAGCCGACGAGCAGTACTTC.

This clone came up once. The chain combines TRBV5-1 with TRBJ2-2; D unclear. Germline lookup yields CDR1 SGHRS and CDR2 YFSETQ. Trimming took off 0 bases at V and 5 bases at J, with 8 bases between the two ends. The CDR3 length is 14 residues. The DNA for the CDR3 is TGCGCCAGCAGCTTGGCGGGTGGAACCGGGGAGCTGTTTTTT. Its translation is CASSLAGGTGELFF.

J is TRBJ1-1 and V is TRBV5-1, with a possible D match to TRBD1 (5 bases). Germline values: CDR1 SGHRS, CDR2 YFSETQ. The CDR3 is 15 amino acids. Trimming left V 0 bases short and J 5 bases short, with 14 bases between. CDR3: CASSLDRGGRTEAFF. CDR3 sequence (DNA): TGCGCCAGCAGCTTGGATAGGGGTGGGAGGACTGAAGCTTTCTTT.

This clone showed up just once. The gene calls are TRBV28 and TRBJ2-5, with D hard to call. The CDR3 has 12 residues. CDR1 and CDR2 from the germline V gene are MDHEN and SYDVKM. Trimming left V 5 bases short and J 5 bases short, with 9 bases between. The DNA for the CDR3 is TGTGCCAGCAGTCAACGAGCGGAGACCCAGTACTTC. Residues: CASSQRAETQYF.

This chain connects TRBV4-3 to TRBJ2-1; no reliable D call. Between the trimmed V and J ends, which lost 0 bases and 6 bases, there was a span of 6 bases. Germline V gene lookup returns CDR1 LGHNA and CDR2 YSLEER. CDR3 length: 13 residues. In DNA, the CDR3 is TGCGCCAGCAGCCAAGAATACATCAATGAGCAGTTCTTC. Its protein is CASSQEYINEQFF.

This chain uses TRBV5-1 with TRBJ2-1; tentatively, D is TRBD2 (6 bases). V gave up 1 base and J gave up 10 bases, with 15 bases separating them. In germline, CDR1 is SGHRS, CDR2 YFSETQ. The CDR3 extends over 14 amino acids. The CDR3 region is CASSLTTREMEQFF. The DNA for the CDR3 is TGCGCCAGCAGCTTGACGACACGGGAGATGGAGCAGTTCTTC.

The chain links TRBV6-4 to TRBJ2-3, with D possibly TRBD2 on 5 matching bases. The CDR3 runs 15 residues. Looked up from germline, CDR1 is MRHNA and CDR2 is SNTAGT. V gave up 3 bases and J gave up 0 bases, with 10 bases separating them. In nucleotides, the CDR3 is TGTGCCAGCAGTGAAAGAGCGGCGAGCACAGATACGCAGTATTTT. Translation gives CASSERAASTDTQYF.

The chain has TRBV29-1 and TRBJ1-3; D remains ambiguous. Germline V gene data show CDR1 as SQVTM and CDR2 as ANQGSEA. CDR3 length: 14 amino acids. Trimming shortened V by 0 bases and J by 0 bases, and 6 bases separated the two germline ends. CDR3 in amino acids: CSVEDSNSGNTIYF. As DNA, the CDR3 is TGCAGCGTTGAAGATTCCAACTCTGGAAACACCATATATTTT.

The chain links TRBV7-9 to TRBJ2-3; 9 bases are a match to TRBD2. Germline trimming cut 4 bases from V and 3 bases from J; bases unmatched to any gene: 14. CDR3 size: 18 residues. Germline V gives CDR1 SEHNR, CDR2 FQNEAQ (reference sequence). CDR3 in DNA: TGTGCCAGCAGCTCATCTCACTGGGCGGGAGGGGAAACAGATACGCAGTATTTT. Translated, it gives CASSSSHWAGGETDTQYF. The full variable domain, completed using reference TRBV7-9 and TRBJ2-3, is DTGVSQNPRHKITKRGQNVTFRCDPISEHNRLYWYRQTLGQGPEFLTYFQNEAQLEKSRLLSDRFSAERPKGSFSTLEIQRTEQGDSAMYLCASSSSHWAGGETDTQYFGPGTRLTVL.

The chain combines TRBV5-6 with TRBJ2-1; 11 nucleotides align to TRBD2. Germline V gene data show CDR1 as SGHDT and CDR2 as YYEEEE. This CDR3 is built from 17 residues. Trimming removed 2 bases from V and 3 bases from J; junction bases left unmatched: 7. In DNA, the CDR3 is TGTGCCAGCAGCTTAGTTATAGCGGGAGGGCTCTACAATGAGCAGTTCTTC. Protein sequence: CASSLVIAGGLYNEQFF.

The V and J genes are TRBV5-1 and TRBJ2-1, with TRBD1 matching 8 bases. The CDR3 length is 14 residues. Germline V gene data show CDR1 as SGHRS and CDR2 as YFSETQ. The V gene end was trimmed by 7 bases and the J gene end by 5 bases; junction bases not matched to a gene: 8. CDR3 amino acids: CASVRDRSDNEQFF. The CDR3, as DNA: TGCGCCAGCGTCCGGGACAGGAGTGACAATGAGCAGTTCTTC.

The chain employs TRBV6-1 and TRBJ2-7; possible D gene TRBD2, 6 bases. The ends were cut back, 0 bases at V and 0 bases at J, with 6 bases in the middle. The CDR3 sequence is 14 residues long. Germline V gene lookup returns CDR1 MNHNS and CDR2 SASEGT. Here the CDR3 reads CASSEAGLSYEQYF. CDR3 DNA sequence: TGTGCCAGCAGTGAAGCGGGACTCTCCTACGAGCAGTACTTC.

The genes are TRBV30 and TRBJ2-1; 13 nucleotides match TRBD2. The CDR3 has 16 residues. After removal of 3 bases from V and 4 bases from J, the junction contained 6 bases not matched to a gene. From germline, CDR1 is GTSNPN and CDR2 SVGIG (reference sequence). The CDR3 protein is CAWSGLAGEGYNEQFF. CDR3 sequence (DNA): TGTGCCTGGAGCGGACTAGCGGGAGAGGGTTACAATGAGCAGTTCTTC. Filled out from reference TRBV30 and TRBJ2-1, the complete variable domain reads SQTIHQWPATLVQPVGSPLSLECTVEGTSNPNLYWYRQAAGRGLQLLFYSVGIGQISSEVPQNLSASRPQDRQFILSSKKLLLSDSGFYLCAWSGLAGEGYNEQFFGPGTRLTVL.

This clone was seen a single time. CDR3 sequence: CASSFGNYGYTF. CDR3 sequence (DNA): TGCGCCAGCAGCTTCGGGAACTATGGCTACACCTTC. The chain uses TRBV5-1 and TRBJ1-2; D remains ambiguous. Trimming removed 2 bases at V and 2 bases at J, with 4 bases between. Germline CDR1 is SGHRS and CDR2 is YFSETQ. The CDR3 is made up of 12 amino acids.

V is TRBV19 and J is TRBJ1-1; D is undetermined. The CDR3 has 11 residues. V lost 11 bases to trimming and J lost 1 base, with 8 bases between them. The germline gives CDR1 LNHDA, CDR2 SQIVND (reference sequence). The CDR3 here is CAARGNTEAFF. The CDR3 DNA reads as TGTGCCGCCAGAGGGAACACTGAAGCTTTCTTT.

This clone was detected a few times. The chain has TRBV5-6 and TRBJ1-3; D gene ambiguous. In germline, CDR1 is SGHDT, CDR2 YYEEEE. The CDR3 length is 17 residues. V was cut by 0 bases and J by 4 bases, with 17 bases left in between. In DNA, the CDR3 is TGTGCCAGCAGCTTGGTGGCCACCGCATCTGCAGGAAACACCATATATTTT. Translated: CASSLVATASAGNTIYF.

This clone was seen a few times. V and J are TRBV19 and TRBJ1-2; D uncertain. The CDR3 consists of 13 residues. Deletions cut 0 bases from V and 8 bases from J, with 10 bases between. The germline CDR1 and CDR2 sequences are LNHDA and SQIVND (reference sequence). Here the CDR3 reads CASSIEASRGYTF. DNA of the CDR3: TGTGCCAGTAGTATAGAGGCCAGCAGGGGCTACACCTTC.

The genes are TRBV7-2 and TRBJ2-1; TRBD2 matches at 13 bases. The CDR3 is made up of 15 amino acids. The germline gives CDR1 SGHTA, CDR2 FQGNSA. The trim removed 4 bases at V and 7 bases at J, leaving 4 bases unmatched. This CDR3 reads CASSSGTSGMNEQFF. The CDR3 DNA follows: TGTGCCAGCAGCTCCGGGACTAGCGGGATGAATGAGCAGTTCTTC.

The chain is built from TRBV9 and TRBJ2-5; TRBD2 matches at 12 bases. Trimming took 4 bases from V and 5 from J; bases not matched to a gene: 6. CDR3 length equals 15 residues. Germline CDR1 is SGDLS and CDR2 is YYNGEE. As DNA, the CDR3 is TGTGCCAGCAGCACACTAGCGGGAGGAGGGGAGACCCAGTACTTC. It encodes CASSTLAGGGETQYF.

The chain joins TRBV25-1 to TRBJ2-7; D remains ambiguous. Germline V gene data show CDR1 as MGHDK and CDR2 as SYGVNS. Trimming took off 6 bases at V and 2 bases at J, with 8 bases between the two ends. The CDR3 is made up of 12 amino acids. The CDR3 sequence: CASRGVTYEQYF. The CDR3 region has the DNA TGTGCCAGCAGAGGAGTAACCTACGAGCAGTACTTC.

The rearrangement uses TRBV19 and TRBJ2-7, with TRBD2 identical over 8 bases. The CDR3 has 15 amino acids. The V and J ends lost 6 bases and 6 bases, in that order; junction bases with no gene match: 13. Germline loops: CDR1 LNHDA, CDR2 SQIVND (reference sequence). The CDR3, as DNA: TGTGCCAGTAGGTTTAGCGGGACACCCTCCGGCGAGCAGTACTTC. Its protein product is CASRFSGTPSGEQYF.

DNA of the CDR3: TGTGCCACCGCCGGGACAGGGTCCTACGAGCAGTACTTC. Residues: CATAGTGSYEQYF. The chain has TRBV6-6 and TRBJ2-7, with 9 bases aligning to TRBD1. CDR1 is MNHNY, CDR2 SVGAGI, per germline (reference sequence). The V segment lost 10 bases and the J segment 1 base; nucleotides outside the gene matches: 5. The CDR3 spans 13 residues.